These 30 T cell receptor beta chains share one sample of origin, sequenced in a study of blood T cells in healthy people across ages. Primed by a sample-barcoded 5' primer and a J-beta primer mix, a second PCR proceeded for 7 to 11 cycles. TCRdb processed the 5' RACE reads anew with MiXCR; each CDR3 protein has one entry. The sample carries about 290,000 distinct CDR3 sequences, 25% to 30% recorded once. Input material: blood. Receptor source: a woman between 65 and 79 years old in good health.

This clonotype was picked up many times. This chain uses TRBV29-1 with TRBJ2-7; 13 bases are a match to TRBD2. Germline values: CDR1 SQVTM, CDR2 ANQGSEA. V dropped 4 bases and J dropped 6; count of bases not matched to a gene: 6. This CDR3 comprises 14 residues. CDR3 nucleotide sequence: TGCAGCGTTGGTCGTGGACTAGCGGGAGTCGAGCAGTACTTC. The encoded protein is CSVGRGLAGVEQYF.

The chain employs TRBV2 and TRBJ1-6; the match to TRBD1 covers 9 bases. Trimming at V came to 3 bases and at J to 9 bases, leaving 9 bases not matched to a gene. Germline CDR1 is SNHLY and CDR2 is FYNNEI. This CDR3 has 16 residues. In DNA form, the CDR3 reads TGTGCCAGCAGTGATCTTCAAGACAGGGGGGTTTCACCCCTCCACTTT. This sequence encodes CASSDLQDRGVSPLHF. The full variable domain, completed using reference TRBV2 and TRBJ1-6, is EPEVTQTPSHQVTQMGQEVILRCVPISNHLYFYWYRQILGQKVEFLVSFYNNEISEKSEIFDDQFSVERPDGSNFTLKIRSTKLEDSAMYFCASSDLQDRGVSPLHFGNGTRLTVT.

This CDR3 is CASSTPGSGNTIYF. The CDR3 region has the DNA TGTGCCAGCAGTACTCCAGGGTCTGGAAACACCATATATTTT. The chain is built from TRBV6-5 and TRBJ1-3; maybe TRBD1 (5 bases). The germline V and J ends were trimmed by 5 bases and 1 base, with 9 bases remaining between them. Looked up from germline, CDR1 is MNHEY and CDR2 is SVGAGI. There are 14 residues in the CDR3.

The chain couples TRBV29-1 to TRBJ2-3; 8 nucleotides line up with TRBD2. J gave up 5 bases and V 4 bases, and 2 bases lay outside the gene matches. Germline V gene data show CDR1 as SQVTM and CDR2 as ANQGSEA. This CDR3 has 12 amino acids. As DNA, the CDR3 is TGCAGCGTTGTACGGGGGGGAGATACGCAGTATTTT. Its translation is CSVVRGGDTQYF.

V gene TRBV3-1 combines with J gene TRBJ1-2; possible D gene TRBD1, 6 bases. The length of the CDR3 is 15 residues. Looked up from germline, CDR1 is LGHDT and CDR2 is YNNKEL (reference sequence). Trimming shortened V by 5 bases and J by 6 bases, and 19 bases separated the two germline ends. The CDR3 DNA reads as TGTGCCAGCAGCGGAAACGCGAACAGGGCTAATGGCTACACCTTC. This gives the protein CASSGNANRANGYTF. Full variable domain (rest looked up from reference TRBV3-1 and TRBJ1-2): DTAVSQTPKYLVTQMGNDKSIKCEQNLGHDTMYWYKQDSKKFLKIMFSYNNKELIINETVPNRFSPKSPDKAHLNLHINSLELGDSAVYFCASSGNANRANGYTFGSGTRLTVV.

The CDR3, as DNA: TGCGCCAGCAGTGAAAAGCGGAGGGAGTACAATGAGCAGTTCTTC. As protein: CASSEKRREYNEQFF. The rearrangement links TRBV10-2 to TRBJ2-5; a possible D gene is TRBD2 (6 bases). TRBJ2-1 explains the end of the DNA better; the J call may be wrong. The CDR3 loop spans 15 amino acids. Per germline, CDR1 WSHSY and CDR2 SAAADI.

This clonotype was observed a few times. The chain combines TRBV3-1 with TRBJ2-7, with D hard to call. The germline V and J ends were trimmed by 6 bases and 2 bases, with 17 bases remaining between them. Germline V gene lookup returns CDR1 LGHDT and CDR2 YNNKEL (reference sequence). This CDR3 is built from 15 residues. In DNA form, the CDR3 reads TGTGCCAGCAGTGATAAGGGCCCCCGGACCTACGAGCAGTACTTC. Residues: CASSDKGPRTYEQYF.

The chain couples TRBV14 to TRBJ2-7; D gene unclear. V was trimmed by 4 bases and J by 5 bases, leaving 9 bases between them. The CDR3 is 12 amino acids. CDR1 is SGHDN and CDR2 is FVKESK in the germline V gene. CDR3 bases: TGTGCCAGCAGCCGACATATGGACGAGCAGTACTTC. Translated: CASSRHMDEQYF.

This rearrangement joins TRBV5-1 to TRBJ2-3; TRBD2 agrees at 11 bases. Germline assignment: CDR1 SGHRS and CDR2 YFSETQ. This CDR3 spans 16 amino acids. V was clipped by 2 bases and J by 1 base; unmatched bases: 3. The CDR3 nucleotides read TGCGCCAGCAGCTTTACTAGCGGGGGCCGCACAGATACGCAGTATTTT. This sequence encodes CASSFTSGGRTDTQYF.

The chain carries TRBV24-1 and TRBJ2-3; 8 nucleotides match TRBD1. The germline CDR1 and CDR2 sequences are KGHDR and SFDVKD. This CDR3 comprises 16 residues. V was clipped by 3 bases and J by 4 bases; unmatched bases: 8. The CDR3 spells CATSDALTGVSDTQYF. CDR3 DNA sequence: TGTGCCACCAGTGATGCCTTGACAGGGGTTTCAGATACGCAGTATTTT.

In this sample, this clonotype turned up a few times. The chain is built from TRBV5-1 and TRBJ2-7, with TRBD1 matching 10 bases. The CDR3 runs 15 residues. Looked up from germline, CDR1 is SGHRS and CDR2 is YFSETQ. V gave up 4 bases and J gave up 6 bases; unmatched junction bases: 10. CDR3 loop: CASSPRDRGLGEQYF. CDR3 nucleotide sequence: TGCGCCAGCAGCCCCCGGGACAGGGGTTTGGGCGAGCAGTACTTC.

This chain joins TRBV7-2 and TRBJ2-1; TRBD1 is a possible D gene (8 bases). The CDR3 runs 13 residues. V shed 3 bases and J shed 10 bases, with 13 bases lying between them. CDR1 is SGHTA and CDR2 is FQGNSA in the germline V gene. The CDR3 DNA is TGTGCCAGCAGCTTCACAGGGGGGGGAGAGCAGTTCTTC. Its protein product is CASSFTGGGEQFF.

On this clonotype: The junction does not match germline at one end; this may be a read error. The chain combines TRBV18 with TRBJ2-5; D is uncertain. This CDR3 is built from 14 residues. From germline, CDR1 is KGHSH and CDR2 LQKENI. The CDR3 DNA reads TGTGTCAGCTCACCTGTCGTATTCGGAGAGACCCAGTACTTC. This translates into CVSSPVVFGETQYF.

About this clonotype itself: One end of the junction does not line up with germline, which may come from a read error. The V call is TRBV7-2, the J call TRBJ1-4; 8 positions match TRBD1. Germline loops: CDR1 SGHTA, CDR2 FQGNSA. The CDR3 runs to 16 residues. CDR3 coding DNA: TGTGTCAGCAGCCCAAGGACAGGGAGGCTTAATGAAAAACTGTTTTTT. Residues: CVSSPRTGRLNEKLFF.

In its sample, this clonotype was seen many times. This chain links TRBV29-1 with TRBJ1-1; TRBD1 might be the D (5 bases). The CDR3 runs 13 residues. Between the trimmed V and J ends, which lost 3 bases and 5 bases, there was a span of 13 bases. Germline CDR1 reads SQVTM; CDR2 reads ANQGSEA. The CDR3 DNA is TGCAGCGTTGAGAGGGACGGGAATACTGAAGCTTTCTTT. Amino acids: CSVERDGNTEAFF.

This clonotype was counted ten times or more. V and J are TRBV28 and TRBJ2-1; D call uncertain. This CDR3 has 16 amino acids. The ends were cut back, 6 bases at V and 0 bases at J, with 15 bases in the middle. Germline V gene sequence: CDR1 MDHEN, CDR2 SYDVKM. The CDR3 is CASRTPMGSSYNEQFF. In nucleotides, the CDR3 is TGTGCCAGCAGGACCCCGATGGGTAGCTCCTACAATGAGCAGTTCTTC.

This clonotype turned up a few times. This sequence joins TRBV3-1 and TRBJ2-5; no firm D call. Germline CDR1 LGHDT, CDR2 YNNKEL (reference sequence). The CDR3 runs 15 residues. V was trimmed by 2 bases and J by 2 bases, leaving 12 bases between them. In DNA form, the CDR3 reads TGTGCCAGCAGCCAACCCGCCCCACGGCAAGAGACCCAGTACTTC. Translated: CASSQPAPRQETQYF.

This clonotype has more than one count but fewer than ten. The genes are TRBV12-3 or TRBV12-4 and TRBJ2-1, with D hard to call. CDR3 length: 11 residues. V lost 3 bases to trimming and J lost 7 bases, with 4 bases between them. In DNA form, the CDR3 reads TGTGCCAGCAGTTTCAGGAATGAGCAGTTCTTC. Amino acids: CASSFRNEQFF.

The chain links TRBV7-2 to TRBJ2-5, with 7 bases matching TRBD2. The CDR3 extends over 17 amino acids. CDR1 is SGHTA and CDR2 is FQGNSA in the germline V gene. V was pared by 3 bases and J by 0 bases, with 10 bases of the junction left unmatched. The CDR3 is CASSFGWGGSYQETQYF. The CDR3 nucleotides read TGTGCCAGCAGCTTTGGGTGGGGAGGGAGTTACCAAGAGACCCAGTACTTC.

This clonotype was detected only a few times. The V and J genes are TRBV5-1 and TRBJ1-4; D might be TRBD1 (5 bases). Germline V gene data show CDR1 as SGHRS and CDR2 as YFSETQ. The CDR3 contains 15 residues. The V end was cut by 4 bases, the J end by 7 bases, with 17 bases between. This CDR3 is CASSRNKQEGEKLFF. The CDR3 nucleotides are TGCGCCAGCAGCCGTAACAAACAGGAGGGTGAAAAACTGTTTTTT.

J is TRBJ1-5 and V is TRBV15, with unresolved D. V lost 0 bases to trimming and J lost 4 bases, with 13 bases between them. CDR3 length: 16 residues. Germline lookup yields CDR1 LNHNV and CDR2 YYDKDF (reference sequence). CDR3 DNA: TGTGCCACCAGCAGAGATAGAGCGGCAGGTAATCAGCCCCAGCATTTT. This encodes CATSRDRAAGNQPQHF.

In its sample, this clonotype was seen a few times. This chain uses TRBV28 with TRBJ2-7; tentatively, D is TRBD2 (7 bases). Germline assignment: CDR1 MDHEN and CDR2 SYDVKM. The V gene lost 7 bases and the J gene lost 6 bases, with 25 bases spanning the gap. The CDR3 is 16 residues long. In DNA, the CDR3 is TGTGCCAGCACCAAAGCGGGACCTAGGGGGAGGGTCGAGCAGTACTTC. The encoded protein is CASTKAGPRGRVEQYF.

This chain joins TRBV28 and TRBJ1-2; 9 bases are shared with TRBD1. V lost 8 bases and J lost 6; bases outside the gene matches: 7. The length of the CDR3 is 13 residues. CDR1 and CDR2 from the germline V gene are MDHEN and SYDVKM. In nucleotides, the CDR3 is TGTGCCAGCGTTACAGGGGGCGGAGATGGCTACACCTTC. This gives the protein CASVTGGGDGYTF.

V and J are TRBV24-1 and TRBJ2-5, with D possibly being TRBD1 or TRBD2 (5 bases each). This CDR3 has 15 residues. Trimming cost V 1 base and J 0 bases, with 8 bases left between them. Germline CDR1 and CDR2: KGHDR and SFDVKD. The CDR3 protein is CATSDFRGDQETQYF. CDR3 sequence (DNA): TGTGCCACCAGTGATTTTAGAGGGGACCAAGAGACCCAGTACTTC.

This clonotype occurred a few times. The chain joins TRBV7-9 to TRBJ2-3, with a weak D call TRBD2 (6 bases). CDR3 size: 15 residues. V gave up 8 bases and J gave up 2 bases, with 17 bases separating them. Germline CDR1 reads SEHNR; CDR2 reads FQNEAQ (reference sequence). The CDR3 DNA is TGTGCCAGCTCTCTTCGGACTAACCACACAGATACGCAGTATTTT. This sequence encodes CASSLRTNHTDTQYF.

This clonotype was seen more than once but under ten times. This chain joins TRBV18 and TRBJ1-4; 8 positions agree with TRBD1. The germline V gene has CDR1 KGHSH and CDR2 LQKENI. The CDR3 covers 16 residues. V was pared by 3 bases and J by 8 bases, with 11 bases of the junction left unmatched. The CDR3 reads CASSPVRQGLDEKLFF. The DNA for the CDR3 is TGTGCCAGCTCACCCGTAAGACAGGGGTTGGACGAAAAACTGTTTTTT.

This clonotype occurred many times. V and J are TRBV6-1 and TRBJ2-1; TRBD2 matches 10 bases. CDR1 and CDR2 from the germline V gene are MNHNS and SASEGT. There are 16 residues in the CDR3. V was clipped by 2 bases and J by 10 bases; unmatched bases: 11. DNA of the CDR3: TGTGCCAGCAGTGAATGGGCTAGCGGGAGTCAGGGGGAGCAGTTCTTC. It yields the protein CASSEWASGSQGEQFF.

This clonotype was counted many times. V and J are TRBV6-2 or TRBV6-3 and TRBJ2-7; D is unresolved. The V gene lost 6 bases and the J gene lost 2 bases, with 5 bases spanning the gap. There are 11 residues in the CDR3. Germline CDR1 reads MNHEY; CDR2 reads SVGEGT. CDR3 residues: CASSQAYEQYF. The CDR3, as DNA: TGTGCCAGCAGCCAAGCCTACGAGCAGTACTTC.

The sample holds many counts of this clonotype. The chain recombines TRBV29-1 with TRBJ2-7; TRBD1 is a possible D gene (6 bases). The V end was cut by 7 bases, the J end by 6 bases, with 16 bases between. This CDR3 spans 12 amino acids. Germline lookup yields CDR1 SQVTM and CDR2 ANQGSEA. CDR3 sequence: CSAQGQVGEQYF. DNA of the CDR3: TGCAGCGCACAGGGCCAAGTGGGCGAGCAGTACTTC.

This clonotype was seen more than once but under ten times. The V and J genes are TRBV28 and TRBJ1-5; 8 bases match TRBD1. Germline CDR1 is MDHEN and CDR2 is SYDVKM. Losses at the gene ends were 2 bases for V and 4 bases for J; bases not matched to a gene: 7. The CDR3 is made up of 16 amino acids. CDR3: CASSLLQGAGNQPQHF. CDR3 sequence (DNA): TGTGCCAGCAGTTTACTTCAGGGGGCGGGTAATCAGCCCCAGCATTTT.